This paragraph covers one TCR beta chain sequence. Its binding antigen is unknown. One base away there is no much larger clone; base qualities are not given. This record comes from a study of blood T cells in healthy people across ages (dated by TCRdb to 2013 to 2016). Study-level background: In model experiments, roughly one uniquely barcoded TCR beta cDNA molecule per two T cells was captured by template switching. To track age-related changes in TCR beta repertoire diversity, the study relied on deep sequencing normalized with unique cDNA molecular identifiers. Donors were grouped into four age groups: young (average roughly 15 years), middle-aged (39), aged (around 60) and long-lived (around 82). To avoid experimental bias, donors of different ages were randomly spread across the sequencing lanes. For two donors (one aged 18 to 30 and one aged 80 or older), the study analyzed two additional independent replicas of 1 million unique cDNA reads from the same blood draw. Study-wide findings and limitations: The CMV infection status of donors was not known, potentially confounding age-related changes in expanded clonotypes. Conclusive comparison of naive and antigen-experienced compartments was prevented by the profiling of bulk unsorted PBMCs. Compared with the aged group, more naive CD4+ T cells, fewer expanded clones and increased TCR diversity were shown by the long-lived group, suggesting age selection. As age increased, observed TCR beta diversity per million T cells dropped in a roughly linear way, and a significant reduction was already evident by age 40. Estimates of total diversity based on one million sequenced T cells were considered lower bounds and underestimates. The percentage of naive T cells measured by flow cytometry correlated strongly with observed TCR beta diversity.

Libraries came from 5' RACE. The reads were generated on an Illumina HiSeq 2500. A second roughly 7 to 11 cycle PCR used a sample-barcoded 5' primer and a J-beta primer mix. A unique molecular identifier was introduced onto each TCR beta cDNA molecule by a template-switch 5' adaptor carrying 12 random nucleotides. Each sample yielded at least 3 million CDR3-containing paired-end reads. All of the RNA was converted into first-strand cDNA using the Mint cDNA synthesis kit, with a TRBC-specific oligonucleotide serving as the primer. Following uracil-DNA glycosylase treatment, all cDNA underwent a first 18-cycle PCR with the universal primers M1SS and BC2_uni_R. Turning to the authors' computational methods: Normalization of each sample was performed by random selection of 1 million high-quality reads, each carrying a distinct molecular identifier. Instead of being binned into consensus sequences, reads that shared molecular identifiers were thrown out. MiTCR, set to a Q25 quality threshold and the strictest error-elimination algorithm, was used for CDR3 identification, clonotype clustering and error correction. A nonparametric unseen species model with Euler transformation was used to estimate a lower bound on total TCR beta diversity. TCRdb trimmed public reads at Q25 via fastp, called clones via MiXCR and kept in-frame beta chains. A single entry per CDR3 protein holds the most common genes and DNA from its merged rows. The V and J calls come from TCRdb's annotation, not from the publication. This sample has about 570,000 distinct CDR3 sequences in its table, and about 25% of those were observed once. The top ten clonotypes cover roughly 18% of the sample.

Trimming at the junction amounts to 4 bases on V and 8 bases on J, and the germline ends lie 11 bases apart. The germline V gene yields LGHNA for CDR1 and YNFKEQ for CDR2. The CDR3 holds 12 amino acids from the cysteine to the phenylalanine. CDR3 DNA only is kept here, 36 bases in frame from base 1. The donors were about 40 Caucasian individuals from Russia, aged roughly 6 to 100 years, who were systemically healthy. About 9.8 milliliters of peripheral blood were drawn from each donor into EDTA-treated Vacutainer tubes. PBMCs were isolated by Ficoll-Paque density-gradient centrifugation, with at least 7 million obtained per sample. Trizol reagent was used to extract total RNA from the PBMCs, yielding at least 5.5 micrograms per sample. For every donor, flow cytometry on a PBMC aliquot measured the percentage of naive CD45RAhigh/CD27high T cells.

Source material: blood. This chain is built from TRBV4-2 and TRBJ1-1, with TRBD1 perhaps the D gene, on 5 matching bases. This TCR derives from a woman aged 70-85 years in good health. CDR3 reads: CASSRTGLEAFF. The sequence in DNA is TGTGCCAGCAGCCGAACAGGATTGGAAGCTTTCTTT.